The 6 T cell receptor beta chains presented below share a single source sample, sequenced in a study of OX40 agonist ivuxolimab in advanced cancers. TCRdb keeps only in-frame clones here, not all; method: immunoSEQ multiplex PCR. The sample consists of around 67,000 clones, about 85% of them appearing once. The sequencing used CD4+ or CD8+ T cells sorted from blood, collected in a trial of the OX40 agonist ivuxolimab. These receptors all come from an adult with an advanced solid tumor such as melanoma, head and neck, liver or kidney cancer.

This chain joins TRBV2 and TRBJ1-5, with D perhaps matching TRBD1 (5 bases). Germline CDR1 and CDR2: SNHLY and FYNNEI. This CDR3 region has 15 residues. Trimming shortened V by 5 bases and J by 4 bases, and 15 bases separated the two germline ends. CDR3: CASSLGPGWNQPQHF. CDR3 bases: TGTGCCAGCAGTTTGGGACCCGGCTGGAATCAGCCCCAGCATTTT.

The chain recombines TRBV28 with TRBJ2-3; D could derive from TRBD1 or TRBD2 (5 bases each). V was cut by 3 bases and J by 2 bases, with 12 bases left in between. The CDR3 runs to 15 residues. Germline V gene sequence: CDR1 MDHEN, CDR2 SYDVKM. CDR3 DNA sequence: TGTGCCAGCAGTTTGGCGAGGGGCGTCACAGATACGCAGTATTTT. It specifies CASSLARGVTDTQYF.

This CDR3 reads CASSLWVGVTEAFF. The CDR3 DNA sequence: TGTGCCAGCAGCTTATGGGTAGGGGTCACTGAAGCTTTCTTT. The chain joins TRBV7-2 to TRBJ1-1; tentatively, D is TRBD1 (5 bases). In germline, CDR1 is SGHTA, CDR2 FQGNSA. V lost 2 bases and J 4 bases, leaving 11 bases between the germline ends. The CDR3 is made up of 14 amino acids.

This clone was detected a few times. This chain links TRBV2 with TRBJ2-7; tentative D call: TRBD2 (6 bases). The CDR3 totals 13 residues. Germline V gene data show CDR1 as SNHLY and CDR2 as FYNNEI. Trimming removed 7 bases from V and 3 bases from J, with 13 bases in between. CDR3 residues: CASNPGLRYEQYF. For the CDR3, the DNA is TGTGCCAGCAACCCGGGACTTCGCTACGAGCAGTACTTC.

V gene TRBV5-6 combines with J gene TRBJ2-7, with D uncertain. V was trimmed by 2 bases and J by 0 bases, leaving 3 bases between them. CDR1 is SGHDT and CDR2 is YYEEEE in the germline V gene. The CDR3 sequence is 12 residues long. The DNA for the CDR3 is TGTGCCAGCAGCTTAAACTCCTACGAGCAGTACTTC. Translating gives CASSLNSYEQYF.

V usage is TRBV29-1 and J usage is TRBJ2-7; 8 bases agree with TRBD1. The CDR3 sequence is 14 residues long. Looked up from germline, CDR1 is SQVTM and CDR2 is ANQGSEA. J gave up 5 bases and V 3 bases, and 9 bases lay outside the gene matches. The CDR3 is CSVEPDRGLNEQYF. The CDR3 DNA reads TGCAGCGTTGAGCCCGACAGGGGTTTAAACGAGCAGTACTTC.